The sequence of this TCR beta chain was determined in a study of T-cell memory formation after mild COVID-19. Employing constant-segment primers, 5'RACE generated TCR alpha and TCR beta cDNA libraries bearing sample barcodes and UMIs. TCRdb reanalysed the 5' RACE reads using MiXCR and keeps one entry per CDR3 protein. The table has 550,000 to 650,000 distinct CDR3 sequences, roughly a sixth seen once; the top ten hold less than 10%. The source is an adult woman who had mild COVID-19 (a few samples of this study predate the infection). Cell type and time point are not known. The specimen sequenced was PBMCs or a T cell subset sorted from them (not recorded which).

CDR3 sequence reads: CASSPYFTSGGTSTDTQYF. In DNA form, the CDR3 reads TGTGCCAGCTCACCGTATTTCACTAGCGGAGGGACTAGCACAGATACGCAGTATTTT. The V and J genes are TRBV18 and TRBJ2-3, with 8 bases that match TRBD2. Per germline, CDR1 KGHSH and CDR2 LQKENI. The CDR3 extends over 19 amino acids. Trimming removed 3 bases from V and 0 bases from J; junction bases left unmatched: 14.